This is a list of T cell receptor beta chains from one sample in a study of T cell repertoires in cytomegalovirus infection. These receptors are not linked to any known antigen. TCRdb fed the reads into MiXCR, producing one record per CDR3 protein. The data hold roughly 78,000 distinct CDR3 sequences, with approximately 42% observed a single time. The specimen was CD8+ T cells from cultured PBMCs, collected from culture after CMV antigen stimulation. These receptor sequences come from a human donor in good health (CMV status not recorded). Some clones in this sample may be carry-over from other donors' samples. The CDR3 runs from the conserved cysteine through the conserved F or W. A D gene is named only where the DNA matches it firmly. Where a row states a size, it is once, few, many or the class of an expanded clone; other rows omit it.

j_gene: TRBJ2-3; d_gene: -; abundance: -; v_gene: TRBV5-1; CDR3nt: TGCGCCAGCAGCTTGAGAGGGACGGGGCGTTCCACAGATACGCAGTATTTT; CDR3aa: CASSLRGTGRSTDTQYF
j_gene: TRBJ2-7; d_gene: -; abundance: -; v_gene: TRBV6-2/TRBV6-3; CDR3nt: TGTGCCAGCAGTTACACTTCAAGCTACGAGCAGTACTTC; CDR3aa: CASSYTSSYEQYF
j_gene: TRBJ1-1; d_gene: -; abundance: few; v_gene: TRBV11-2; CDR3nt: TGTGCCAGCAGCTTAGATCACAGGAACACTGAAGCTTTCTTT; CDR3aa: CASSLDHRNTEAFF
j_gene: TRBJ2-5; d_gene: -; abundance: -; v_gene: TRBV7-2; CDR3nt: TGTGCCAGCAGCTTAAATGCCTACCAGTACCAAGAGACCCAGTACTTC; CDR3aa: CASSLNAYQYQETQYF
j_gene: TRBJ1-4; d_gene: TRBD1; abundance: -; v_gene: TRBV2; CDR3nt: TGTGCCAGCAGTCCGGGACAGGAGGTTGAAAAACTGTTTTTT; CDR3aa: CASSPGQEVEKLFF
j_gene: TRBJ1-3; d_gene: TRBD1; abundance: -; v_gene: TRBV7-2; CDR3nt: TGTGCCAGCAGCACCCCACCCCCAGGACAGGGATTTGGTGAATTCTCTGGAAACACCATATATTTT; CDR3aa: CASSTPPPGQGFGEFSGNTIYF
j_gene: TRBJ2-7; d_gene: TRBD1; abundance: few; v_gene: TRBV12-5; CDR3nt: TGTGCTAGTGGGACGGGACAGGCCTACGAGCAGTACTTC; CDR3aa: CASGTGQAYEQYF
j_gene: TRBJ1-5; d_gene: TRBD1; abundance: few; v_gene: TRBV7-9; CDR3nt: TGTGCCAGCAGCTACCTCCGGGACAGGGGGCGAAATAGCAATCAGCCCCAGCATTTT; CDR3aa: CASSYLRDRGRNSNQPQHF
j_gene: TRBJ2-2; d_gene: -; abundance: -; v_gene: TRBV7-6; CDR3nt: TGTGCCAGCAGCTTCAGCGAAACAGCCAATCGCGAGGAGCTGTTTTTT; CDR3aa: CASSFSETANREELFF
j_gene: TRBJ2-2; d_gene: TRBD1; abundance: few; v_gene: TRBV2; CDR3nt: TGTGCCAGCATCACAGGGGGCTATACCGGGGAGCTGTTTTTT; CDR3aa: CASITGGYTGELFF
j_gene: TRBJ2-2; d_gene: -; abundance: few; v_gene: TRBV12-3/TRBV12-4; CDR3nt: TGTGCCAGCAGTTCCCTAAGCTCCGGGGAGCTGTTTTTT; CDR3aa: CASSSLSSGELFF
j_gene: TRBJ2-2; d_gene: -; abundance: -; v_gene: TRBV7-2; CDR3nt: TGTGCCAGCACCTCCCGCGGCGGGGAGCTGTTTTTT; CDR3aa: CASTSRGGELFF
j_gene: TRBJ2-5; d_gene: -; abundance: -; v_gene: TRBV19; CDR3nt: TGTGCCAGTGGAACCGGGGAGACCCAGTACTTC; CDR3aa: CASGTGETQYF
j_gene: TRBJ2-7; d_gene: TRBD1; abundance: -; v_gene: TRBV9; CDR3nt: TGTGCCAGCAGCCCCTGGGACAGCCCCTCCTACGAGCAGTACTTC; CDR3aa: CASSPWDSPSYEQYF
j_gene: TRBJ1-2; d_gene: -; abundance: -; v_gene: TRBV14; CDR3nt: TGTGCCAGCAGCCCCTGGGGGGCCCCGGGTGGCTACACCTTC; CDR3aa: CASSPWGAPGGYTF
j_gene: TRBJ1-5; d_gene: -; abundance: few; v_gene: TRBV7-8; CDR3nt: TGTGCCAGCAGCTCACGACAGCGGTATAGCAATCAGCCCCAGCATTTT; CDR3aa: CASSSRQRYSNQPQHF
j_gene: TRBJ2-1; d_gene: -; abundance: -; v_gene: TRBV20-1; CDR3nt: TGCAGTGCTAGAGCGGGGATCAACTCCTACAATGAGCAGTTCTTC; CDR3aa: CSARAGINSYNEQFF
j_gene: TRBJ1-5; d_gene: -; abundance: -; v_gene: TRBV19; CDR3nt: TGTGCCAGTAGTATGGGAGGGTCACACGATTATAGCAATCAGCCCCAGCATTTT; CDR3aa: CASSMGGSHDYSNQPQHF
j_gene: TRBJ2-1; d_gene: -; abundance: few; v_gene: TRBV7-9; CDR3nt: TGTGCCAGCAGCCGGAATGCCAATGAGCAGTTCTTC; CDR3aa: CASSRNANEQFF
j_gene: TRBJ2-1; d_gene: -; abundance: -; v_gene: TRBV4-1; CDR3nt: TGCGCCAGCAGGTCCCTGGGGGGCCCGGGGGGTGAGCAGTTCTTC; CDR3aa: CASRSLGGPGGEQFF
j_gene: TRBJ1-2; d_gene: -; abundance: few; v_gene: TRBV5-6; CDR3nt: TGTGCCAGCAGCTTGGCAGGGTGGGAGAACTATGGCTACACCTTC; CDR3aa: CASSLAGWENYGYTF
j_gene: TRBJ1-5; d_gene: -; abundance: -; v_gene: TRBV28; CDR3nt: TGTGCCAGCAGTAAGACGGATGATAGCAATCAGCCCCAGCATTTT; CDR3aa: CASSKTDDSNQPQHF
j_gene: TRBJ2-2; d_gene: TRBD1; abundance: few; v_gene: TRBV7-6; CDR3nt: TGTGCCAGCAGCTTTACCGGGACAGGGGGCACCGGGGAGCTGTTTTTT; CDR3aa: CASSFTGTGGTGELFF
j_gene: TRBJ2-1; d_gene: TRBD2; abundance: few; v_gene: TRBV12-5; CDR3nt: TGTGCTAGTGGTTTGGGGGGGGGGATAGGGAATGAGCAGTTCTTC; CDR3aa: CASGLGGGIGNEQFF
j_gene: TRBJ2-2; d_gene: -; abundance: -; v_gene: TRBV2; CDR3nt: TGTGCCAGCAGCATAGGAGGAAGACCCCATGATGTGCTGTTTTTT; CDR3aa: CASSIGGRPHDVLFF
j_gene: TRBJ2-5; d_gene: -; abundance: -; v_gene: TRBV6-1; CDR3nt: TGTGCCAGCAGCCCAGAACATGTGACCGAGACCCAGTACTTC; CDR3aa: CASSPEHVTETQYF
j_gene: TRBJ2-2; d_gene: -; abundance: -; v_gene: TRBV7-8; CDR3nt: TGTGCCAGCAGCTTAGATCCCGGGGAGCTGTTTTTT; CDR3aa: CASSLDPGELFF
j_gene: TRBJ2-5; d_gene: -; abundance: -; v_gene: TRBV28; CDR3nt: TGTGCCAGCAGATCCTCCGGTAGGCAGGAGACCCAGTACTTC; CDR3aa: CASRSSGRQETQYF
j_gene: TRBJ1-6; d_gene: -; abundance: few; v_gene: TRBV14; CDR3nt: TGTGCCAGCAGCCAAGATCTGGTGACAAGCTCCTATAATTCACCCCTCCACTTT; CDR3aa: CASSQDLVTSSYNSPLHF
j_gene: TRBJ2-1; d_gene: -; abundance: -; v_gene: TRBV12-3/TRBV12-4; CDR3nt: TGTGCCAGCAGTTTGTCTCAGGGTAATGAGCAGTTCTTC; CDR3aa: CASSLSQGNEQFF
j_gene: TRBJ1-1; d_gene: TRBD1; abundance: -; v_gene: TRBV7-2; CDR3nt: TGTGCCAGCAGCGGACAGGCGAACACTGAAGCTTTCTTT; CDR3aa: CASSGQANTEAFF
j_gene: TRBJ1-5; d_gene: -; abundance: many; v_gene: TRBV7-2; CDR3nt: TGTGCCAGCAGCTTAGACGGACCCGGGTCCCAGCCCCAGCATTTT; CDR3aa: CASSLDGPGSQPQHF
j_gene: TRBJ2-3; d_gene: -; abundance: -; v_gene: TRBV12-3/TRBV12-4; CDR3nt: TGTGCCAGCAGTTTAGGAGCTAGAGGCACAGATACGCAGTATTTT; CDR3aa: CASSLGARGTDTQYF
j_gene: TRBJ1-1; d_gene: -; abundance: -; v_gene: TRBV15; CDR3nt: TGTGCCACCAGCAGAGATTCGTGGGGGGACGAAGCTTTCTTT; CDR3aa: CATSRDSWGDEAFF
j_gene: TRBJ1-1; d_gene: -; abundance: -; v_gene: TRBV6-6; CDR3nt: TGTGCCAGCAGTTACCATGACACTGAAGCTTTCTTT; CDR3aa: CASSYHDTEAFF
j_gene: TRBJ1-1; d_gene: -; abundance: -; v_gene: TRBV7-2; CDR3nt: TGTGCCAGCAGCTTAGGGGGTCAGGGGAGAACTGAAGCTTTCTTT; CDR3aa: CASSLGGQGRTEAFF
j_gene: TRBJ1-5; d_gene: -; abundance: -; v_gene: TRBV6-2/TRBV6-3; CDR3nt: TGTGCCAGCAGCTACCATGCCCCAAATCAGCCCCAGCATTTT; CDR3aa: CASSYHAPNQPQHF
j_gene: TRBJ1-4; d_gene: TRBD1; abundance: -; v_gene: TRBV20-1; CDR3nt: TGCAGTGCTAGAGACGGGACAGGGGGCGAAAAACTGTTTTTT; CDR3aa: CSARDGTGGEKLFF
j_gene: TRBJ2-7; d_gene: -; abundance: -; v_gene: TRBV23-1; CDR3nt: TGCGCCAGCAGTCAGCCGGGAACCCTAGATAGAAGCTCCTACGAGCAGTACTTC; CDR3aa: CASSQPGTLDRSSYEQYF
j_gene: TRBJ2-7; d_gene: -; abundance: few; v_gene: TRBV7-6; CDR3nt: TGTGCCAGCAGCTTATCAGTCACAACGGGTGTCCCCTACGAGCAGTACTTC; CDR3aa: CASSLSVTTGVPYEQYF
j_gene: TRBJ1-1; d_gene: -; abundance: few; v_gene: TRBV7-9; CDR3nt: TGTGCCAGCAGCTTAGATTGGGCCGGGACTGAAGCTTTCTTT; CDR3aa: CASSLDWAGTEAFF
j_gene: TRBJ2-7; d_gene: TRBD2; abundance: few; v_gene: TRBV7-8; CDR3nt: TGTGCCAGCAGCCCAGAGGGCGGGGGGAAGTCCTACGAGCAGTACTTC; CDR3aa: CASSPEGGGKSYEQYF
j_gene: TRBJ2-2; d_gene: -; abundance: -; v_gene: TRBV6-2/TRBV6-3; CDR3nt: TGTGCCAGCAGTTATGGTCGCACCGGGGAGCTGTTTTTT; CDR3aa: CASSYGRTGELFF
j_gene: TRBJ1-2; d_gene: -; abundance: few; v_gene: TRBV12-3/TRBV12-4; CDR3nt: TGTGCCAGCACTCCTACAGGGCACTATGGCTACACCTTC; CDR3aa: CASTPTGHYGYTF
j_gene: TRBJ2-1; d_gene: TRBD2; abundance: -; v_gene: TRBV7-6; CDR3nt: TGTGCCAGCAGCAGTAGCGGGGGGGCGAAAGAGCAGTTCTTC; CDR3aa: CASSSSGGAKEQFF
j_gene: TRBJ2-1; d_gene: -; abundance: few; v_gene: TRBV6-5; CDR3nt: TGTGCCAGCAGCTTTCGAGCTAGCTCCTACAATGAGCAGTTCTTC; CDR3aa: CASSFRASSYNEQFF
j_gene: TRBJ2-7; d_gene: -; abundance: -; v_gene: TRBV6-6; CDR3nt: TGTGCCAGCAGTTACGTGGCAGGGGATATTTCCTACGAGCAGTACTTC; CDR3aa: CASSYVAGDISYEQYF
j_gene: TRBJ1-2; d_gene: -; abundance: few; v_gene: TRBV7-2; CDR3nt: TGTGCCTCAGCGCGAGGGGTTTATGGCTACACCTTC; CDR3aa: CASARGVYGYTF
j_gene: TRBJ1-5; d_gene: -; abundance: -; v_gene: TRBV6-1; CDR3nt: TGTGCCAGCAGTGAAGCGCACAGCAGCAATCAGCCCCAGCATTTT; CDR3aa: CASSEAHSSNQPQHF